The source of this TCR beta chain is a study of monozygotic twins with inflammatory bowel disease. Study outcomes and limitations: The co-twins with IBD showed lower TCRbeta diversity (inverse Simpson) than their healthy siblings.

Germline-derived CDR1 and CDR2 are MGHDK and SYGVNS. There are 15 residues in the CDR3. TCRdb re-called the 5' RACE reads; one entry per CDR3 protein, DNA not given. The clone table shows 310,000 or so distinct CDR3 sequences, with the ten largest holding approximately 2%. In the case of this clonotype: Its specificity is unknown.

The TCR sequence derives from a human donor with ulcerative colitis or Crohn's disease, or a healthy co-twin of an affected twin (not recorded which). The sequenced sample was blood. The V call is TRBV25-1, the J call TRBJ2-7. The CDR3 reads CASSEYSVGYYEQYF.